This TCR beta chain was retrieved from a study of cytomegalovirus exposure and HLA in healthy donors. Unmatched junction bases numbered 4, after V lost 4 bases and J lost 8 bases. The CDR3 covers 11 residues. CDR1 is DFQATT, CDR2 SNEGSKA, per germline (reference sequence). The PCR used 60 Vbeta and 13 Jbeta primers. The protocol was immunoSEQ multiplex PCR, while the TCRdb copy is restricted to in-frame clones and leaves out a portion. Among some 130,000 clones, roughly 80% were seen once, and the ten largest hold 4% to 4.5%. The receptor was isolated from a middle-aged woman in good health and CMV-seronegative. The chain couples TRBV20-1 to TRBJ1-2; TRBD1 matches 7 bases. The sample taken for sequencing was PBMCs. The CDR3 here is CSATDREGYTF. Written as DNA, the CDR3 is TGCAGTGCTACCGACAGGGAAGGCTACACCTTC.